The 19 T cell receptor beta chains reported below all come from one sample, sequenced in a study of beta chain features in type 1 diabetes. What was sequenced were expressed TCRB transcripts, since all of the isolated RNA had been reverse transcribed. The table came from immunoSEQ multiplex PCR; TCRdb's copy has only in-frame clones and leaves some out. The data hold about 240,000 clones, with around 26% observed a single time. Specimen: central memory CD4+ T cells from blood. The receptors were gathered from a man aged 25-45 years in good health.

Only a few counts were recorded for this clone. The chain recombines TRBV19 with TRBJ2-7; 10 bases line up with TRBD1. V shed 1 base, J shed 0 bases, and the junction held 6 bases outside the gene matches. The germline V gene has CDR1 LNHDA and CDR2 SQIVND (reference sequence). This CDR3 region has 17 residues. CDR3 amino acids: CASSIVGQGPGSYEQYF. The CDR3 bases are TGTGCCAGTAGTATAGTGGGACAGGGGCCTGGCTCCTACGAGCAGTACTTC. Full variable domain (rest looked up from reference TRBV19 and TRBJ2-7): DGGITQSPKYLFRKEGQNVTLSCEQNLNHDAMYWYRQDPGQGLRLIYYSQIVNDFQKGDIAEGYSVSREKKESFPLTVTSAQKNPTAFYLCASSIVGQGPGSYEQYFGPGTRLTVT.

The chain is built from TRBV29-1 and TRBJ2-2; TRBD1 matches 7 bases. CDR3 size: 15 residues. The germline V gene has CDR1 SQVTM and CDR2 ANQGSEA. J lost 1 base, V lost 4 bases, and 6 bases had no gene match. The CDR3 here is CSVAVGTVNTGELFF. The CDR3 DNA reads TGCAGCGTTGCCGTGGGGACAGTGAACACCGGGGAGCTGTTTTTT.

This clone was observed a few times. V usage is TRBV9 and J usage is TRBJ2-5; 11 nucleotides match TRBD2. CDR3 length equals 17 residues. Looked up from germline, CDR1 is SGDLS and CDR2 is YYNGEE. V lost 3 bases to trimming and J lost 5 bases; unmatched junction nucleotides: 12. In DNA form, the CDR3 reads TGTGCCAGCAGCGCCGGGACTAGCGGATCCCTTTTTGAGACCCAGTACTTC. Amino acid sequence: CASSAGTSGSLFETQYF.

The table lists this clone with a few counts. V is TRBV20-1 and J is TRBJ1-4; D is undetermined. Germline CDR1 reads DFQATT; CDR2 reads SNEGSKA (reference sequence). The CDR3 runs 11 residues. V was cut by 3 bases and J by 13 bases, with 12 bases left in between. CDR3 sequence (DNA): TGCAGTGCTAGGGTTCAGGAGAGACTGTTTTTT. As protein: CSARVQERLFF.

V gene TRBV6-6 combines with J gene TRBJ1-2, with 9 bases aligning to TRBD1. The CDR3 contains 15 residues. J was trimmed by 7 bases and V by 5 bases; bases with no gene match: 11. Germline CDR1 reads MNHNY; CDR2 reads SVGAGI (reference sequence). The CDR3 is CASSPLRDRVSGYTF. In DNA, the CDR3 is TGTGCCAGCAGTCCTCTCCGGGACAGGGTCTCTGGCTACACCTTC.

This chain uses TRBV19 with TRBJ2-7; 12 nucleotides match TRBD1. CDR1 and CDR2 from the germline V gene are LNHDA and SQIVND (reference sequence). V shed 5 bases, J shed 7 bases, and the junction held 9 bases outside the gene matches. This CDR3 comprises 15 residues. Here the CDR3 reads CASSVPGQGAREQYF. Written as DNA, the CDR3 is TGTGCCAGTAGTGTCCCGGGACAGGGGGCAAGGGAGCAGTACTTC.

A note on this clone: The sample has other DNA sequences that encode this CDR3 too. CDR3 protein: CAWSSYSYNEQFF. In nucleotides, the CDR3 is TGTGCCTGGAGCAGTTACTCCTACAATGAGCAGTTCTTC. The chain carries TRBV30 and TRBJ2-1, with unresolved D. With 3 bases removed from V and 0 bases from J, the gap between germline ends came to 6 bases. CDR3 length equals 13 residues. The germline CDR1 and CDR2 sequences are GTSNPN and SVGIG (reference sequence).

The V gene is TRBV5-6, the J gene TRBJ1-2; weak D call: TRBD1 (5 bases). From germline, CDR1 is SGHDT and CDR2 YYEEEE. V was cut by 0 bases and J by 4 bases, with 16 bases left in between. This CDR3 has 16 residues. The CDR3: CASSLVSRDHTYGYTF. DNA for the CDR3: TGTGCCAGCAGCTTGGTTAGTAGGGACCATACCTATGGCTACACCTTC.

This clone was detected a few times. The chain combines TRBV11-2 with TRBJ2-1; unclear D gene. V was cut by 4 bases and J by 10 bases, with 23 bases left in between. The CDR3 length is 16 residues. Germline lookup yields CDR1 SGHAT and CDR2 FQNNGV. CDR3 sequence: CASSSYLGLVGDEQFF. The CDR3 DNA follows: TGTGCCAGCAGCTCGTACTTGGGTCTGGTCGGCGACGAGCAGTTCTTC.

The chain carries TRBV5-4 and TRBJ1-4; D remains unclear. This CDR3 spans 14 amino acids. With 0 bases removed from V and 3 bases from J, the gap between germline ends came to 6 bases. The germline gives CDR1 SGHNT, CDR2 YYREEE (reference sequence). The CDR3 loop reads CASSLGASNEKLFF. In DNA, the CDR3 is TGTGCCAGCAGCTTGGGGGCGTCTAATGAAAAACTGTTTTTT.

This clone came up many times. The chain combines TRBV28 with TRBJ2-1; 8 nucleotides match TRBD2. With 2 bases clipped from V and 3 bases from J, the junction kept 0 bases outside the gene matches. The CDR3 runs to 14 residues. The germline V gene has CDR1 MDHEN and CDR2 SYDVKM. CDR3 region: CASSLAGGYNEQFF. The CDR3 region has the DNA TGTGCCAGCAGTTTAGCGGGAGGCTACAATGAGCAGTTCTTC.

The chain joins TRBV11-2 to TRBJ2-7; D is uncertain. The CDR3 has 13 amino acids. Germline CDR1 reads SGHAT; CDR2 reads FQNNGV. Trimming removed 6 bases from V and 6 bases from J, with 15 bases in between. DNA of the CDR3: TGTGCCAGCAGGGCAGTTGGATCCGGCGAGCAGTACTTC. Its translation: CASRAVGSGEQYF.

The CDR3 DNA reads TGTGCCAGCAGGTTTTCGACAGGGGCCCACAATGAGCAGTTCTTC. This codes for CASRFSTGAHNEQFF. The chain couples TRBV7-2 to TRBJ2-1, with 8 bases that match TRBD1. The V and J ends lost 6 bases and 5 bases, in that order; junction bases with no gene match: 9. The CDR3 sequence is 15 residues long. Germline values: CDR1 SGHTA, CDR2 FQGNSA.

This clone was observed a few times. The gene calls are TRBV25-1 and TRBJ2-3; D is ambiguous. This CDR3 has 13 amino acids. Germline CDR1 and CDR2: MGHDK and SYGVNS. Trimming stripped 7 bases from V and 2 bases from J, with 10 bases between. DNA for the CDR3: TGTGCCAGCAACACAGACCACACAGATACGCAGTATTTT. Protein: CASNTDHTDTQYF.

This clone was seen only a few times. This chain links TRBV5-6 with TRBJ2-3; possibly TRBD2 for D (6 bases). CDR3 length equals 13 residues. V lost 5 bases, J lost 0 bases, and 7 bases lay in between. Germline CDR1 reads SGHDT; CDR2 reads YYEEEE. This chain's CDR3 is CASSGLSTDTQYF. DNA for the CDR3: TGTGCCAGCAGTGGACTAAGCACAGATACGCAGTATTTT.

The V and J genes are TRBV18 and TRBJ2-3, with D possibly being TRBD1 (5 bases). Per the germline V gene, CDR1 is KGHSH and CDR2 is LQKENI. CDR3 size: 14 residues. Trimming stripped 4 bases from V and 4 bases from J, with 12 bases between. The chain's CDR3 is CASSQGRRADTQYF. In DNA form, the CDR3 reads TGTGCCAGCTCACAGGGGCGGAGAGCAGATACGCAGTATTTT.

This sequence joins TRBV11-2 and TRBJ2-7; D is undetermined. The CDR3 loop spans 13 amino acids. V dropped 2 bases and J dropped 5 bases, with 10 bases sitting between them. In germline, CDR1 is SGHAT, CDR2 FQNNGV. In DNA form, the CDR3 reads TGTGCCAGCAGCTTATATCAAGCAGACGAGCAGTACTTC. As protein: CASSLYQADEQYF.

The CDR3 region is CASSLQGTGGGNQPQHF. The DNA of the CDR3 is TGCGCCAGCAGCCTTCAAGGGACAGGGGGAGGCAATCAGCCCCAGCATTTT. The chain joins TRBV4-1 to TRBJ1-5, with 11 nucleotides matching TRBD1. V was clipped by 4 bases and J by 2 bases; unmatched bases: 7. This CDR3 comprises 17 residues. The germline CDR1 and CDR2 sequences are MGHRA and YSYEKL.

This rearrangement joins TRBV20-1 to TRBJ1-1, with unresolved D. Trimming took 6 bases from V and 5 from J, leaving 10 bases between them. The CDR3 contains 11 residues. Germline V CDR1 and CDR2: DFQATT, SNEGSKA (reference sequence). CDR3 protein: CSARPQTEAFF. In DNA, the CDR3 is TGCAGTGCCCGCCCGCAGACTGAAGCTTTCTTT.